The 24 T cell receptor beta chains presented below share a single source sample, sequenced in a study of blood T cell repertoires in COVID-19. Method: immunoSEQ multiplex PCR; TCRdb's copy keeps in-frame clones and lacks some. The data contain more than 150,000 clones, about 82% of them singletons. Sequences were obtained from peripheral blood. Source of these receptors: a woman under 40 with acute or convalescent COVID-19.

This chain connects TRBV4-3 to TRBJ2-3; unclear D gene. Germline lookup yields CDR1 LGHNA and CDR2 YSLEER. V shed 3 bases and J shed 2 bases, with 6 bases lying between them. This CDR3 is 13 amino acids long. CDR3 nucleotide sequence: TGCGCCAGCAGCCAGAGCCACACAGATACGCAGTATTTT. This translates into CASSQSHTDTQYF.

V usage is TRBV4-2 and J usage is TRBJ2-1; 10 bases map to TRBD2. V was pared by 3 bases and J by 3 bases, with 8 bases of the junction left unmatched. Germline CDR1 reads LGHNA; CDR2 reads YNFKEQ. The CDR3 covers 17 residues. CDR3 DNA: TGTGCCAGCAGCCAGCCCATAGCGGGGGGCCTCTACAATGAGCAGTTCTTC. The encoded protein is CASSQPIAGGLYNEQFF.

J is TRBJ2-1 and V is TRBV27, with 11 bases fitting TRBD2. Germline CDR1 and CDR2: MNHEY and SMNVEV (reference sequence). V shed 6 bases and J 10 bases; nucleotides not matched to a gene: 5. The CDR3 is 13 residues long. CDR3 nucleotides: TGTGCCAGCAGGGGGACTAGCGGTCAAGAGCAGTTCTTC. Protein sequence: CASRGTSGQEQFF.

The chain recombines TRBV6-4 with TRBJ2-7, with D perhaps matching TRBD2 (5 bases). This CDR3 spans 15 amino acids. The germline V gene encodes CDR1 MRHNA and CDR2 SNTAGT. The V and J ends lost 2 bases and 0 bases respectively, with 11 bases between them. CDR3 in amino acids: CASSDVGDGSYEQYF. CDR3 coding DNA: TGTGCCAGCAGTGACGTCGGGGATGGCTCCTACGAGCAGTACTTC.

V usage is TRBV28 and J usage is TRBJ2-1; 9 bases are shared with TRBD1. V was pared by 6 bases and J by 0 bases, with 6 bases of the junction left unmatched. CDR3 length equals 16 residues. Germline V gives CDR1 MDHEN, CDR2 SYDVKM. The CDR3 is CASRWTGVSSYNEQFF. The CDR3 nucleotides read TGTGCCAGCAGGTGGACAGGGGTCAGCTCCTACAATGAGCAGTTCTTC. Complete variable domain (other parts from reference TRBV28 and TRBJ2-1): DVKVTQSSRYLVKRTGEKVFLECVQDMDHENMFWYRQDPGLGLRLIYFSYDVKMKEKGDIPEGYSVSREKKERFSLILESASTNQTSMYLCASRWTGVSSYNEQFFGPGTRLTVL.

This clone was seen more than once but under ten times. The chain joins TRBV6-4 to TRBJ1-5; D gene uncertain. The germline V and J ends were trimmed by 4 bases and 0 bases, with 10 bases remaining between them. CDR3 size: 15 residues. Germline CDR1 reads MRHNA; CDR2 reads SNTAGT. In DNA, the CDR3 is TGTGCCAGCAGTGCCCGGAGTAATAGCAATCAGCCCCAGCATTTT. This translates into CASSARSNSNQPQHF.

V and J are TRBV27 and TRBJ1-2; D is possibly TRBD1 (6 bases). The CDR3 runs to 15 residues. The germline V gene encodes CDR1 MNHEY and CDR2 SMNVEV (reference sequence). Trimming cost V 4 bases and J 2 bases, with 14 bases left between them. CDR3: CASSSPSGANYGYTF. CDR3 sequence (DNA): TGTGCCAGCAGTTCTCCCTCAGGGGCGAACTATGGCTACACCTTC.

Only one count was recorded for this clone. The rearrangement uses TRBV7-2 and TRBJ1-1, with no clear D. Germline V CDR1 and CDR2: SGHTA, FQGNSA. CDR3 length: 14 residues. Trimming left V 7 bases short and J 0 bases short, with 12 bases between. DNA for the CDR3: TGTGCCAGCACCCTTAGCCTGATGAACACTGAAGCTTTCTTT. Protein: CASTLSLMNTEAFF.

The rearrangement uses TRBV5-1 and TRBJ1-2, with TRBD1 as a possible D gene (5 bases). Germline CDR1 and CDR2: SGHRS and YFSETQ. CDR3 length: 19 residues. The germline V and J ends were trimmed by 0 bases and 2 bases, with 23 bases remaining between them. In DNA form, the CDR3 reads TGCGCCAGCAGCTTGGACTCTGGGGCAGCCCGAAGGGGAAACTATGGCTACACCTTC. As protein: CASSLDSGAARRGNYGYTF.

The rearrangement uses TRBV19 and TRBJ1-5, with D perhaps TRBD1 (6 bases). CDR1 is LNHDA and CDR2 is SQIVND in the germline V gene (reference sequence). The germline V and J ends were trimmed by 4 bases and 7 bases, with 11 bases remaining between them. CDR3 length: 13 amino acids. The CDR3 DNA sequence: TGTGCCAGTAGTAACAGGGTCACACAGCCCCAGCATTTT. Residues: CASSNRVTQPQHF.

The chain has TRBV15 and TRBJ2-5, with TRBD2 matching over 14 bases. The CDR3 loop spans 18 amino acids. Germline values: CDR1 LNHNV, CDR2 YYDKDF (reference sequence). Losses at the gene ends were 3 bases for V and 1 base for J; bases not matched to a gene: 7. CDR3 amino acids: CATSSGTSGGGVQETQYF. The CDR3 bases are TGTGCCACCAGCAGCGGGACTAGCGGGGGTGGCGTCCAAGAGACCCAGTACTTC.

The chain couples TRBV5-1 to TRBJ2-4; 7 bases match TRBD2. CDR3 size: 15 residues. The V gene end was trimmed by 1 base and the J gene end by 7 bases; junction bases not matched to a gene: 8. CDR1 is SGHRS and CDR2 is YFSETQ in the germline V gene. The DNA for the CDR3 is TGCGCCAGCAGCTTGTGGGAGCGGGATACTAACATTCAGTACTTC. Protein sequence: CASSLWERDTNIQYF.

This clone is a singleton in its sample. The CDR3 reads CASSTGQGYTYEQYF. The CDR3 DNA reads TGTGCCAGTAGTACAGGACAGGGATACACCTACGAGCAGTACTTC. The gene calls are TRBV19 and TRBJ2-7; 8 bases align to TRBD1. The V segment lost 4 bases and the J segment 2 bases; nucleotides outside the gene matches: 7. CDR3 length: 15 amino acids. CDR1 and CDR2 from the germline V gene are LNHDA and SQIVND (reference sequence).

This chain joins TRBV19 and TRBJ1-6; unclear D gene. The CDR3 length is 11 residues. Germline CDR1 LNHDA, CDR2 SQIVND (reference sequence). V dropped 6 bases and J dropped 12 bases, with 9 bases sitting between them. The CDR3 protein is CASRSSGPLHF. CDR3 sequence (DNA): TGTGCCAGTAGATCCTCGGGACCCCTCCACTTT.

J is TRBJ1-6 and V is TRBV15; 7 nucleotides line up with TRBD1. The trim removed 5 bases at V and 9 bases at J, leaving 13 bases unmatched. Germline V gene sequence: CDR1 LNHNV, CDR2 YYDKDF (reference sequence). There are 16 residues in the CDR3. The CDR3 DNA reads as TGTGCCACCAGCGGTACTCTAGACAGGGCAGCTTCACCCCTCCACTTT. The encoded protein is CATSGTLDRAASPLHF.

This clone was counted a few times. The CDR3 sequence: CATRQRSSYNEQFF. CDR3 in DNA: TGTGCCACCCGCCAGCGGAGCTCCTACAATGAGCAGTTCTTC. V usage is TRBV13 and J usage is TRBJ2-1; the D gene is possibly TRBD2 (5 bases). The CDR3 has 14 residues. V gave up 10 bases and J gave up 0 bases, with 13 bases separating them. From germline, CDR1 is PRHDT and CDR2 FYEKMQ (reference sequence).

The J gene is TRBJ1-1, the V gene TRBV9; D is uncertain. Germline assignment: CDR1 SGDLS and CDR2 YYNGEE. Trimming took 0 bases from V and 4 from J, leaving 16 bases between them. The CDR3 has 16 residues. CDR3 DNA: TGTGCCAGCAGCGTAGTCGGAAAAGGAGGGAGCACTGAAGCTTTCTTT. Translated, it gives CASSVVGKGGSTEAFF.

A single count supports this clone. CDR3 coding DNA: TGTGCCAGCAGTCTCCAGGGACAGGTTTCCTACGAGCAGTACTTC. This gives the protein CASSLQGQVSYEQYF. The chain joins TRBV27 to TRBJ2-7; 8 nucleotides align to TRBD1. This CDR3 contains 15 residues. Losses at the gene ends were 5 bases for V and 1 base for J; bases not matched to a gene: 7. Germline CDR1 MNHEY, CDR2 SMNVEV (reference sequence).

At least ten counts were recorded for this clone. The chain employs TRBV4-1 and TRBJ1-6; D gene unclear. The CDR3 totals 14 residues. In germline, CDR1 is MGHRA, CDR2 YSYEKL. The V end lost 1 base, the J end lost 6 bases, and 7 bases lay between the germline ends. DNA for the CDR3: TGCGCCAGCAGCCAAGGGTTTAGTAATTCACCCCTCCACTTT. Protein: CASSQGFSNSPLHF.

The chain uses TRBV6-4 and TRBJ2-5; 7 bases agree with TRBD1. Germline values: CDR1 MRHNA, CDR2 SNTAGT. The CDR3 spans 15 residues. Losses at the gene ends were 3 bases for V and 5 bases for J; bases not matched to a gene: 9. The CDR3 sequence is CASSEFAGGLETQYF. Here the CDR3 DNA reads TGTGCCAGCAGTGAATTCGCAGGGGGATTGGAGACCCAGTACTTC.

The chain joins TRBV14 to TRBJ1-1, with D unclear. This CDR3 contains 13 residues. V was pared by 6 bases and J by 0 bases, with 8 bases between. CDR1 and CDR2 (germline): SGHDN, FVKESK. CDR3 in amino acids: CASRKYMNTEAFF. DNA for the CDR3: TGTGCCAGCAGAAAGTACATGAACACTGAAGCTTTCTTT.

V usage is TRBV28 and J usage is TRBJ1-5; possibly TRBD1 for D (6 bases). This CDR3 region has 15 residues. Trimming took 4 bases from V and 3 from J, leaving 13 bases between them. The germline V gene has CDR1 MDHEN and CDR2 SYDVKM. The CDR3 protein is CASSSLDRHNQPQHF. In DNA, the CDR3 is TGTGCCAGCAGTTCACTCGACAGGCACAATCAGCCCCAGCATTTT.

The chain couples TRBV5-1 to TRBJ2-5; 8 bases map to TRBD2. Losses at the gene ends were 4 bases for V and 4 bases for J; bases not matched to a gene: 9. Germline-derived CDR1 and CDR2 are SGHRS and YFSETQ. The CDR3 has 15 amino acids. The CDR3 region has the DNA TGCGCCAGCAGCCCTGAAGGACTAGCTGGAGAGACCCAGTACTTC. Its translation: CASSPEGLAGETQYF.

This chain links TRBV6-2 or TRBV6-3 with TRBJ2-5, with TRBD2 as a possible D gene (6 bases). The CDR3 is made up of 14 amino acids. Germline V gives CDR1 MNHEY, CDR2 SVGEGT. V lost 4 bases, J lost 5 bases, and 14 bases lay in between. Here the CDR3 DNA reads TGTGCCAGCAGTTCTCCGGGAGTTTGGGAGACCCAGTACTTC. It encodes CASSSPGVWETQYF.